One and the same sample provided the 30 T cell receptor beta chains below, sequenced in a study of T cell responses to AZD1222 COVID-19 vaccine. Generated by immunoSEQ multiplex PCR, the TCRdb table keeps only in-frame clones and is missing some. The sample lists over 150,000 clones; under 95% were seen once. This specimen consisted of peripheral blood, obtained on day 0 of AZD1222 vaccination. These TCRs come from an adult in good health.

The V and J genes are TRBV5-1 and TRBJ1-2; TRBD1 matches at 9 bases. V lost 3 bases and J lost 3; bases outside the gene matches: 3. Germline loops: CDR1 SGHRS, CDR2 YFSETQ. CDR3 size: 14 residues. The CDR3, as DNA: TGCGCCAGCAGCTGGGACAGGGCAGACTATGGCTACACCTTC. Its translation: CASSWDRADYGYTF.

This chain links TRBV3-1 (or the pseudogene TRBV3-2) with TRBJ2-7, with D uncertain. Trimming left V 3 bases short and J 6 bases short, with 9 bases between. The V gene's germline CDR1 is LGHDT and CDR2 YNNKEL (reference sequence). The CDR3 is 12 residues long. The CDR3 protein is CASSQLVGEQYF. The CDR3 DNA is TGTGCCAGCAGCCAGTTAGTGGGCGAGCAGTACTTC.

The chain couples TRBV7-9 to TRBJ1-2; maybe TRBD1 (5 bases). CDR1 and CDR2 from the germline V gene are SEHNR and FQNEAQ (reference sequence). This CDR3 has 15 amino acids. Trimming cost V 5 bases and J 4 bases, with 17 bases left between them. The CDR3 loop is CASSLDTGNFYGYTF. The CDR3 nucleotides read TGTGCCAGCAGCCTCGACACAGGAAATTTCTATGGCTACACCTTC.

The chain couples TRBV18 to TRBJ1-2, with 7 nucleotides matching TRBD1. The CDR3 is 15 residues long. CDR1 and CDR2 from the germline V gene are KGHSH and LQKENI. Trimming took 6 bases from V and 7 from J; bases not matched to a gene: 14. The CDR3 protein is CASSRLPGQSLGYTF. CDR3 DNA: TGTGCCAGCTCTCGCCTCCCGGGACAGTCTCTTGGCTACACCTTC. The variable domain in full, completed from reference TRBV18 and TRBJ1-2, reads NAGVMQNPRHLVRRRGQEARLRCSPMKGHSHVYWYRQLPEEGLKFMVYLQKENIIDESGMPKERFSAEFPKEGPSILRIQQVVRGDSAAYFCASSRLPGQSLGYTFGSGTRLTVV.

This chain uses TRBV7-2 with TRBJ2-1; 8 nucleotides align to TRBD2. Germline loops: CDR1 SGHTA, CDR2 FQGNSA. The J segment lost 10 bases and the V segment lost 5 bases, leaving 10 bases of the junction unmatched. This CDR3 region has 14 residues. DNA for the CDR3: TGTGCCAGCAGCCTCCGACTAGCGATTAGGGAGCAGTTCTTC. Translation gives CASSLRLAIREQFF.

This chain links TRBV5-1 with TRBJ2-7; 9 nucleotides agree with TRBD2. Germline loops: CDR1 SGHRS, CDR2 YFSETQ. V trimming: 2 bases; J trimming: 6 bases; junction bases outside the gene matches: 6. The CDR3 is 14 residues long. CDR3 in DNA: TGCGCCAGCAGCTTAGTAGCGGGAGCTGTCGAGCAGTACTTC. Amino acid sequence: CASSLVAGAVEQYF.

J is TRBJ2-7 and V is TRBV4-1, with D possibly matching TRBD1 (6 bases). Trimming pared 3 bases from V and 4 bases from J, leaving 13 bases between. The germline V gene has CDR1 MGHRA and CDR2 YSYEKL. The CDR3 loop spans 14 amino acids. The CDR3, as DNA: TGCGCCAGCAGCCATCAGGGGTTGGGGTACGAGCAGTACTTC. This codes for CASSHQGLGYEQYF.

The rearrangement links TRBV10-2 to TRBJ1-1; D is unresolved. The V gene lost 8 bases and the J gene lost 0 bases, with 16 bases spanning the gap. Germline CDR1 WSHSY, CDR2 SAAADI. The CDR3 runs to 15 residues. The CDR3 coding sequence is TGCGCCAGCGGTGGAAGACCCCAATTGAACACTGAAGCTTTCTTT. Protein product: CASGGRPQLNTEAFF.

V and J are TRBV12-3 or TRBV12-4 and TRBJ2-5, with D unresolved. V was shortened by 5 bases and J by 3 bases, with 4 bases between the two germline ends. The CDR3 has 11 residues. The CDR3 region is CASSPKETQYF. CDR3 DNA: TGTGCCAGCAGTCCCAAAGAGACCCAGTACTTC.

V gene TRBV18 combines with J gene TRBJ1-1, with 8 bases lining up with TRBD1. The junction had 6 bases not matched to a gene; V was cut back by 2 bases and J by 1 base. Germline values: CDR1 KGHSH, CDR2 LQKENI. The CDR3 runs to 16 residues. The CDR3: CASSPFWTGQNTEAFF. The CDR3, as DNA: TGTGCCAGCTCACCATTTTGGACAGGGCAGAACACTGAAGCTTTCTTT.

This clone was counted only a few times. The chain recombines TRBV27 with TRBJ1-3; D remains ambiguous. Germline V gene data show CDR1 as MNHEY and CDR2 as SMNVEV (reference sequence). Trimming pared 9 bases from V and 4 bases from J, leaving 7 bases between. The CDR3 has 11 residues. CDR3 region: CASARGNTIYF. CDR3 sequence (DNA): TGTGCCAGTGCGAGGGGAAACACCATATATTTT.

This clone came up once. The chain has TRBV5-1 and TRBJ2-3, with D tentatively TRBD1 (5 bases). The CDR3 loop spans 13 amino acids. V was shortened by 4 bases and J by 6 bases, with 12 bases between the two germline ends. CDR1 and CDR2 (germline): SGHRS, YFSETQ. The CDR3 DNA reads TGCGCCAGCAGCCCCAGTTCAGGGGATACGCAGTATTTT. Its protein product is CASSPSSGDTQYF.

The CDR3 bases are TGTGCCAGCAGCCAAGGATTCTTAGCGGGAGTTTACGAGCAGTACTTC. As protein: CASSQGFLAGVYEQYF. V usage is TRBV14 and J usage is TRBJ2-7; TRBD2 agrees at 9 bases. The germline V gene encodes CDR1 SGHDN and CDR2 FVKESK. CDR3 size: 16 residues. The V segment lost 1 base and the J segment 4 bases; nucleotides outside the gene matches: 8. The full variable domain, completed using reference TRBV14 and TRBJ2-7, is EAGVTQFPSHSVIEKGQTVTLRCDPISGHDNLYWYRRVMGKEIKFLLHFVKESKQDESGMPNNRFLAERTGGTYSTLKVQPAELEDSGVYFCASSQGFLAGVYEQYFGPGTRLTVT.

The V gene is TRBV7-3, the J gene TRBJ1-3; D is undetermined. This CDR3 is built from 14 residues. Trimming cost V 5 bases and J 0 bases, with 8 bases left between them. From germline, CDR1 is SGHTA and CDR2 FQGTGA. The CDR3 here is CASSPGYSGNTIYF. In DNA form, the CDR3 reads TGTGCCAGCAGCCCGGGATACTCTGGAAACACCATATATTTT.

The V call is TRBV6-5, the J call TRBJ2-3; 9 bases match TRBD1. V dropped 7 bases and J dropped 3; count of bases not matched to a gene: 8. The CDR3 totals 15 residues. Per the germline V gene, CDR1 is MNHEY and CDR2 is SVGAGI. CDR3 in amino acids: CASTLDRGRTDTQYF. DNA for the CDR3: TGTGCCAGCACTCTGGACAGGGGTCGGACAGATACGCAGTATTTT.

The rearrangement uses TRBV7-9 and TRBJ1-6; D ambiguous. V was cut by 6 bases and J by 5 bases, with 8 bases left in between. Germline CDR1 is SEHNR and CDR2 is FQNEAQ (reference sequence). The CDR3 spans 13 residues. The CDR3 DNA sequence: TGTGCCAGCAGTTCGTCCGATAATTCACCCCTCCACTTT. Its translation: CASSSSDNSPLHF.

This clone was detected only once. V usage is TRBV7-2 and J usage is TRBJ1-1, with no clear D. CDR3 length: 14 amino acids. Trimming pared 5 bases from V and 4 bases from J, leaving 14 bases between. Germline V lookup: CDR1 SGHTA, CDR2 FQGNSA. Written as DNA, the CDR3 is TGTGCCAGCAGCCCAAACCCGGGCATCACTGAAGCTTTCTTT. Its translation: CASSPNPGITEAFF.

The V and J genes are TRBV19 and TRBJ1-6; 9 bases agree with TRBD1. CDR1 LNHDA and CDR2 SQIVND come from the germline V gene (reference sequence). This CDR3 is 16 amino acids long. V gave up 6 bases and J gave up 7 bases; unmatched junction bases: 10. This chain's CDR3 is CASRQTTGGGNSPLHF. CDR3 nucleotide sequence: TGTGCCAGTAGACAGACAACAGGGGGCGGGAATTCACCCCTCCACTTT.

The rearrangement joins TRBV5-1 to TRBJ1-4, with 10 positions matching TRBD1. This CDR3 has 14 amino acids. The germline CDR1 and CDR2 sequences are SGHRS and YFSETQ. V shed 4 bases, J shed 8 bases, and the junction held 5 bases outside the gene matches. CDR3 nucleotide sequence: TGCGCCAGCAGCCTGGACAGGGGGGAGGAAAAACTGTTTTTT. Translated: CASSLDRGEEKLFF.

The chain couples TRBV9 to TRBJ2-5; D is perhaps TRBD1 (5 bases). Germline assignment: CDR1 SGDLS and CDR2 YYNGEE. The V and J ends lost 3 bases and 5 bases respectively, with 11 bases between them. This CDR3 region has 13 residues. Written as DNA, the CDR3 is TGTGCCAGCAGCGGATCAGGGTTGGAGACCCAGTACTTC. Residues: CASSGSGLETQYF.

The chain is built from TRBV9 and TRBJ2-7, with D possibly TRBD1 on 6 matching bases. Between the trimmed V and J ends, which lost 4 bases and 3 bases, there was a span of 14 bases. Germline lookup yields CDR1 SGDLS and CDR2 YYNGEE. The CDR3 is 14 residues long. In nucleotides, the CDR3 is TGTGCCAGCAGCTCTAGGGGGTATGACTACGAGCAGTACTTC. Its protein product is CASSSRGYDYEQYF.

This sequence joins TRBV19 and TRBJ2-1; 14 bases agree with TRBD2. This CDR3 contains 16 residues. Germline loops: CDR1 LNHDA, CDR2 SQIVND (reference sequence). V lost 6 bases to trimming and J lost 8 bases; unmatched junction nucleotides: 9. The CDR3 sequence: CASRTRGTSGSYEQFF. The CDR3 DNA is TGTGCCAGTAGGACCCGAGGGACTAGCGGGAGTTATGAGCAGTTCTTC.

The CDR3 spells CASSPGGGWGTEAFF. In nucleotides, the CDR3 is TGCGCCAGCAGCCCGGGAGGAGGGTGGGGCACTGAAGCTTTCTTT. The V gene is TRBV5-1, the J gene TRBJ1-1; D not certain. From germline, CDR1 is SGHRS and CDR2 YFSETQ. V shed 4 bases and J shed 4 bases, with 17 bases lying between them. CDR3 length equals 15 residues.

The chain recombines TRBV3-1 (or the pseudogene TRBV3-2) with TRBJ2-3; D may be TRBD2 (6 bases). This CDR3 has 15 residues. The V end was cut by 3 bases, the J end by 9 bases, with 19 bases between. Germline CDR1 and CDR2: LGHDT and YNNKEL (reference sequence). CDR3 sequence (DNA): TGTGCCAGCAGCCACGGGGCCGGGGCCGGGGGAACGCAGTATTTT. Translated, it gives CASSHGAGAGGTQYF.

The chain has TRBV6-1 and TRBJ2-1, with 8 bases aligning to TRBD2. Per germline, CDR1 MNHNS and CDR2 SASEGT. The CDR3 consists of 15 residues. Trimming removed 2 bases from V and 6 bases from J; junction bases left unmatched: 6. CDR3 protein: CASSEPGLGRNEQFF. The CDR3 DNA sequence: TGTGCCAGCAGTGAACCGGGACTAGGTCGCAATGAGCAGTTCTTC.

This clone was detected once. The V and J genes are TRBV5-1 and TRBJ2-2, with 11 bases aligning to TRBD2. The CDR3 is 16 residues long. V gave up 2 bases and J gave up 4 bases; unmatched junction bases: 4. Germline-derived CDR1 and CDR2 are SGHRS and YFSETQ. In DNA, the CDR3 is TGCGCCAGCAGCTTCATAGCGGGAGGGCCCACCGGGGAGCTGTTTTTT. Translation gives CASSFIAGGPTGELFF.

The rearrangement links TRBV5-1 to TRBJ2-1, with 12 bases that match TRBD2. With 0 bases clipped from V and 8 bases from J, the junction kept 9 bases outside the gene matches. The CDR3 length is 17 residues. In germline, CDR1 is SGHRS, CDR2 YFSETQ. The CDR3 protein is CASSLGISSGGEDEQFF. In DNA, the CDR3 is TGCGCCAGCAGCTTGGGCATATCTAGCGGGGGGGAGGATGAGCAGTTCTTC.

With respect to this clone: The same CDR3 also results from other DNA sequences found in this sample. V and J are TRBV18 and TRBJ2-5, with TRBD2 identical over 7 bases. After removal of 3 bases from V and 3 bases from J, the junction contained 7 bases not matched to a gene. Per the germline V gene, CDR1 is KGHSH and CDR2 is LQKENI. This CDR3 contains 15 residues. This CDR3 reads CASSPPGTTKETQYF. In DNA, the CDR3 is TGTGCCAGCTCACCCCCGGGGACTACCAAAGAGACCCAGTACTTC.

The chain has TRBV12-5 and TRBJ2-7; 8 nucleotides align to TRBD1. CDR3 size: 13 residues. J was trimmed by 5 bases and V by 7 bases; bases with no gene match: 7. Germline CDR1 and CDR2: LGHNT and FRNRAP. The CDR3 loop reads CASAPDRVDEQYF. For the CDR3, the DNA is TGTGCTAGTGCCCCGGACAGGGTGGACGAGCAGTACTTC.

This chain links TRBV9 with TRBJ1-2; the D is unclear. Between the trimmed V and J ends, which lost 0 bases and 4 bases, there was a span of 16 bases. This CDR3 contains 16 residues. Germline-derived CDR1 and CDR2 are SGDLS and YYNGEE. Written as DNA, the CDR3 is TGTGCCAGCAGCGTAGAGACGGGTTCAAGCCGCTATGGCTACACCTTC. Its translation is CASSVETGSSRYGYTF. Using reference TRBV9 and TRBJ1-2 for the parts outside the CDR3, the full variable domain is DSGVTQTPKHLITATGQRVTLRCSPRSGDLSVYWYQQSLDQGLQFLIQYYNGEERAKGNILERFSAQQFPDLHSELNLSSLELGDSALYFCASSVETGSSRYGYTFGSGTRLTVV.